This entry describes one T cell receptor (beta chain). The antigen remains unidentified. This specimen comes from a study of cytomegalovirus exposure and HLA in healthy donors. Use of 60 Vbeta and 13 Jbeta primers characterized the PCR. Methods used by the authors: Some 12 million shared chains were among the approximately 80 million unique TCR beta chains that a later analysis counted. Sequenced by immunoSEQ multiplex PCR; TCRdb stores in-frame clones only, minus some. V and J calls plus clone size are reproduced from that table; the DNA served to infer D and trimming. The sample lists 150,000 to 200,000 clones, around 73% occurring once. Points from the study as a whole: The listing of approximately 160 TCR beta chains classed them as cytomegalovirus-associated. Reported findings show TCR beta sequences accurately forecast HLA-A and HLA-B alleles in most subjects.

Per germline, CDR1 KGHSH and CDR2 LQKENI. CDR3 length: 14 residues. The ends lost 3 bases at V and 3 bases at J; junction bases unmatched: 4. This sequence was found in a man in his sixties in good health and CMV-seronegative. The chain couples TRBV18 to TRBJ2-7; TRBD1 matches 8 bases. Sample: PBMCs. The CDR3, as DNA: TGTGCCAGCTCACCGGACAGGGCTTTCTACGAGCAGTACTTC. Translated, it gives CASSPDRAFYEQYF.